The 22 T cell receptor beta chains listed next were all sequenced from one sample in a study of T cells after yellow fever vaccination. TCRdb passed the 5' RACE reads through MiXCR, listing each CDR3 protein once. The sample holds fewer than 350,000 distinct CDR3 sequences, around 4.4% seen once. Specimen: PBMCs, collected 15 days after the yellow fever booster vaccination. Receptors originate from a man aged 18 to 29 who received the YFV17D yellow fever vaccine.

This clonotype has just a few counts. The rearrangement links TRBV7-2 to TRBJ1-1, with D hard to call. CDR1 is SGHTA and CDR2 is FQGNSA in the germline V gene. Trimming took 0 bases from V and 2 from J, leaving 7 bases between them. This CDR3 spans 14 amino acids. CDR3 region: CASSLATVNTEAFF. The CDR3 bases are TGTGCCAGCAGCTTAGCGACGGTTAACACTGAAGCTTTCTTT.

The gene calls are TRBV7-2 and TRBJ2-7; 7 bases fit TRBD1. After removal of 1 base from V and 5 bases from J, the junction contained 11 bases not matched to a gene. Looked up from germline, CDR1 is SGHTA and CDR2 is FQGNSA. The CDR3 extends over 16 amino acids. DNA of the CDR3: TGTGCCAGCAGCTTAGAGGGTGAGGACAGGTACGACGAGCAGTACTTC. It is translated as CASSLEGEDRYDEQYF. Filled out from reference TRBV7-2 and TRBJ2-7, the complete variable domain reads GAGVSQSPSNKVTEKGKDVELRCDPISGHTALYWYRQSLGQGLEFLIYFQGNSAPDKSGLPSDRFSAERTGGSVSTLTIQRTQQEDSAVYLCASSLEGEDRYDEQYFGPGTRLTVT.

This clonotype came up many times. The rearrangement links TRBV7-6 to TRBJ2-2, with no clear D. There are 11 residues in the CDR3. Deletions cut 8 bases from V and 6 bases from J, with 7 bases between. Looked up from germline, CDR1 is SGHVS and CDR2 is FNYEAQ. DNA for the CDR3: TGTGCCAGCGGTAAAGCCGGGGAGCTGTTTTTT. It codes for CASGKAGELFF.

Many counts were recorded for this clonotype. The gene calls are TRBV28 and TRBJ1-5; perhaps TRBD1 as D (6 bases). The CDR3 consists of 15 residues. Trimming pared 2 bases from V and 3 bases from J, leaving 11 bases between. Germline V gene lookup returns CDR1 MDHEN and CDR2 SYDVKM. CDR3 nucleotide sequence: TGTGCCAGCAGTTTAGTCGACAGGCTCAATCAGCCCCAGCATTTT. Its protein is CASSLVDRLNQPQHF.

This clonotype has only a few counts. This rearrangement joins TRBV10-1 to TRBJ2-3, with D maybe TRBD2 (7 bases). The V gene lost 5 bases and the J gene lost 5 bases, with 17 bases spanning the gap. Germline V gene lookup returns CDR1 WNHNN and CDR2 SYGVQD (reference sequence). This CDR3 is 15 amino acids long. CDR3 sequence reads: CASSPVGGLRDTQYF. The CDR3 nucleotides read TGCGCCAGCAGTCCCGTCGGGGGGCTCAGAGATACGCAGTATTTT.

This clonotype came up many times. This sequence joins TRBV4-2 and TRBJ2-1; TRBD1 is a possible D gene (6 bases). Looked up from germline, CDR1 is LGHNA and CDR2 is YNFKEQ. The V end was cut by 0 bases, the J end by 9 bases, with 15 bases between. The CDR3 spans 15 residues. The CDR3 protein is CASSQDGQGSAEQFF. The CDR3 region has the DNA TGTGCCAGCAGCCAAGACGGGCAGGGGTCGGCTGAGCAGTTCTTC.

This clonotype appeared many times. CDR3 amino acids: CASSSLAESTDTQYF. The CDR3 DNA follows: TGTGCCAGCAGCTCATTAGCGGAGAGCACAGATACGCAGTATTTT. The chain recombines TRBV7-9 with TRBJ2-3; the D gene is possibly TRBD2 (6 bases). Per germline, CDR1 SEHNR and CDR2 FQNEAQ (reference sequence). The CDR3 extends over 15 amino acids. Trimming cost V 4 bases and J 0 bases, with 11 bases left between them. The whole variable domain, filled in from reference TRBV7-9 and TRBJ2-3, reads DTGVSQNPRHKITKRGQNVTFRCDPISEHNRLYWYRQTLGQGPEFLTYFQNEAQLEKSRLLSDRFSAERPKGSFSTLEIQRTEQGDSAMYLCASSSLAESTDTQYFGPGTRLTVL.

The V gene is TRBV5-5, the J gene TRBJ1-5; D uncertain. V lost 1 base and J 6 bases, leaving 17 bases between the germline ends. Germline lookup yields CDR1 SGHKS and CDR2 YYEKEE (reference sequence). The CDR3 totals 16 residues. The CDR3 protein is CASSLSPPEDSQPQHF. The CDR3 DNA sequence: TGTGCCAGCAGCTTGTCCCCTCCTGAAGATAGTCAGCCCCAGCATTTT.

The CDR3 nucleotides are TGTGCCAGCAGCTTCACAAGCTATGGCTACACCTTC. This encodes CASSFTSYGYTF. V and J are TRBV7-2 and TRBJ1-2; D is unresolved. The germline V gene encodes CDR1 SGHTA and CDR2 FQGNSA. The CDR3 spans 12 residues. V lost 3 bases and J lost 4, with 6 bases in between. The whole variable domain, filled in from reference TRBV7-2 and TRBJ1-2, reads GAGVSQSPSNKVTEKGKDVELRCDPISGHTALYWYRQSLGQGLEFLIYFQGNSAPDKSGLPSDRFSAERTGGSVSTLTIQRTQQEDSAVYLCASSFTSYGYTFGSGTRLTVV.

Ten or more counts support this clonotype. The rearrangement joins TRBV27 to TRBJ2-3; possible D gene TRBD2, 5 bases. The V gene's germline CDR1 is MNHEY and CDR2 SMNVEV (reference sequence). The V end lost 2 bases, the J end lost 2 bases, and 11 bases lay between the germline ends. The CDR3 is made up of 15 amino acids. The CDR3 sequence: CASSLRTPDTDTQYF. The CDR3 region has the DNA TGTGCCAGCAGTTTAAGGACTCCTGACACAGATACGCAGTATTTT.

This clonotype was seen ten or more times. The chain is built from TRBV4-3 and TRBJ1-3, with D hard to call. This CDR3 is 14 amino acids long. Germline loops: CDR1 LGHNA, CDR2 YSLEER. V was trimmed by 0 bases and J by 7 bases, leaving 10 bases between them. CDR3 sequence reads: CASSQEPGPNTIYF. The CDR3 coding sequence is TGCGCCAGCAGCCAAGAGCCAGGTCCGAACACCATATATTTT.

This clonotype came up many times. The chain has TRBV6-5 and TRBJ1-5; no clear D gene. The V end lost 6 bases, the J end lost 7 bases, and 13 bases lay between the germline ends. The CDR3 covers 13 residues. In germline, CDR1 is MNHEY, CDR2 SVGAGI. The CDR3 coding sequence is TGTGCCAGCAGGGGAGGCGCGTTACAGCCCCAGCATTTT. This encodes CASRGGALQPQHF.

The table lists this clonotype with many counts. The J gene is TRBJ2-5, the V gene TRBV12-3 or TRBV12-4; no firm D call. This CDR3 has 12 amino acids. Trimming took off 7 bases at V and 7 bases at J, with 13 bases between the two ends. CDR3 sequence: CASTLGPSTQYF. The CDR3 DNA reads as TGTGCCAGCACCCTAGGCCCCTCGACCCAGTACTTC.

At least ten counts were recorded for this clonotype. J is TRBJ1-2 and V is TRBV7-9; a possible D gene is TRBD1 (5 bases). V was pared by 5 bases and J by 3 bases, with 19 bases between. There are 16 residues in the CDR3. Looked up from germline, CDR1 is SEHNR and CDR2 is FQNEAQ (reference sequence). The CDR3 reads CASSLMYSGLDYGYTF. In nucleotides, the CDR3 is TGTGCCAGCAGCCTCATGTACTCAGGGTTGGACTATGGCTACACCTTC. Drawing the rest from reference TRBV7-9 and TRBJ1-2, the complete variable domain is DTGVSQNPRHKITKRGQNVTFRCDPISEHNRLYWYRQTLGQGPEFLTYFQNEAQLEKSRLLSDRFSAERPKGSFSTLEIQRTEQGDSAMYLCASSLMYSGLDYGYTFGSGTRLTVV.

This clonotype came up a few times. The chain links TRBV7-2 to TRBJ1-4, with 10 bases identical to TRBD1. The trim removed 1 base at V and 8 bases at J, leaving 13 bases unmatched. Germline V gene data show CDR1 as SGHTA and CDR2 as FQGNSA. The CDR3 contains 18 residues. The CDR3 DNA is TGTGCCAGCAGCTTAGGCCACCCGGGACAGGGGTTTGGCGAAAAACTGTTTTTT. It specifies CASSLGHPGQGFGEKLFF.

This clonotype was recorded at least ten times. The chain combines TRBV7-2 with TRBJ2-2; D is uncertain. V lost 1 base and J 6 bases, leaving 3 bases between the germline ends. The CDR3 is 12 amino acids. The germline V gene has CDR1 SGHTA and CDR2 FQGNSA. The CDR3, as DNA: TGTGCCAGCAGCTTAGACGCCGGGGAGCTGTTTTTT. Translation: CASSLDAGELFF.

This clonotype was detected many times. CDR3 bases: TGCGCCAGCAGCCAAGGTCCAGCCAGCTCCTACAATGAGCAGTTCTTC. Its protein is CASSQGPASSYNEQFF. The rearrangement joins TRBV4-1 to TRBJ2-1; D unclear. The V gene lost 1 base and the J gene lost 0 bases, with 10 bases spanning the gap. Germline loops: CDR1 MGHRA, CDR2 YSYEKL. The CDR3 covers 16 residues.

The chain combines TRBV4-3 with TRBJ1-4; D remains unclear. Germline CDR1 LGHNA, CDR2 YSLEER. The CDR3 is 14 residues long. The V gene lost 1 base and the J gene lost 5 bases, with 8 bases spanning the gap. Here the CDR3 DNA reads TGCGCCAGCAGCCAAGTTTTTGGGAATGAAAAACTGTTTTTT. Its protein product is CASSQVFGNEKLFF.

This clonotype was seen at least ten times. The V and J genes are TRBV9 and TRBJ1-6; D remains ambiguous. Germline CDR1 and CDR2: SGDLS and YYNGEE. Deletions cut 0 bases from V and 8 bases from J, with 9 bases between. This CDR3 contains 14 residues. The CDR3 here is CASSVDGRDSPLHF. CDR3 bases: TGTGCCAGCAGCGTAGACGGCCGGGATTCACCCCTCCACTTT. Supplemented by reference TRBV9 and TRBJ1-6, the full variable domain reads DSGVTQTPKHLITATGQRVTLRCSPRSGDLSVYWYQQSLDQGLQFLIQYYNGEERAKGNILERFSAQQFPDLHSELNLSSLELGDSALYFCASSVDGRDSPLHFGNGTRLTVT.

This clonotype was seen a few times. V usage is TRBV20-1 and J usage is TRBJ2-5; possibly TRBD1 or TRBD2 for D (5 bases each). V lost 6 bases, J lost 2 bases, and 10 bases lay in between. Per the germline V gene, CDR1 is DFQATT and CDR2 is SNEGSKA (reference sequence). The CDR3 is made up of 12 amino acids. In DNA form, the CDR3 reads TGCAGTGCCGGGGACGATCAAGAGACCCAGTACTTC. This encodes CSAGDDQETQYF.

This clonotype was seen more than once but under ten times. The chain carries TRBV6-4 and TRBJ2-2; no reliable D call. Germline V gene sequence: CDR1 MRHNA, CDR2 SNTAGT. The CDR3 extends over 14 amino acids. V lost 2 bases to trimming and J lost 4 bases, with 8 bases between them. The CDR3 protein is CASSDDPITGELFF. In DNA, the CDR3 is TGTGCCAGCAGTGACGACCCTATCACCGGGGAGCTGTTTTTT.

Only a few counts were recorded for this clonotype. The V gene is TRBV5-4, the J gene TRBJ1-6; possible D gene TRBD1, 6 bases. Per the germline V gene, CDR1 is SGHNT and CDR2 is YYREEE (reference sequence). With 4 bases removed from V and 9 bases from J, the gap between germline ends came to 17 bases. This CDR3 is 15 amino acids long. The CDR3 is CASSLGTPNVSPLHF. The CDR3 region has the DNA TGTGCCAGCAGCCTAGGGACACCAAATGTTTCACCCCTCCACTTT.